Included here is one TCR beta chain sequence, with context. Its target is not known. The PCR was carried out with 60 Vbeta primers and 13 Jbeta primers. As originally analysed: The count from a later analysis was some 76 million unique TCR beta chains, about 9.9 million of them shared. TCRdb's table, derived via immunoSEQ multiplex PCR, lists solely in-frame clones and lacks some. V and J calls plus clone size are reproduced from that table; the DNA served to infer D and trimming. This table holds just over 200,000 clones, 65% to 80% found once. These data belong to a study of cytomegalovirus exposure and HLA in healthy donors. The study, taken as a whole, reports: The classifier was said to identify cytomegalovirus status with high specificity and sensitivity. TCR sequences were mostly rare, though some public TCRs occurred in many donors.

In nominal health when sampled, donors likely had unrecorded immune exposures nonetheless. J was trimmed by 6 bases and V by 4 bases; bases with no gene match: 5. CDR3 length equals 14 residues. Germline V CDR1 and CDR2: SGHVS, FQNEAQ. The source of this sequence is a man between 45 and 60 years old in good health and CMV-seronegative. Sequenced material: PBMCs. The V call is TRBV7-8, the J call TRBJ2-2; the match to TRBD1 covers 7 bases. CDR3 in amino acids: CASSSRQGPGELFF. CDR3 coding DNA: TGTGCCAGCAGCTCTCGACAGGGACCCGGGGAGCTGTTTTTT.